Shown below are 8 T cell receptor beta chains from a single sample sequenced in a study of shared clonotypes between healthy human individuals. Generated by immunoSEQ multiplex PCR, the TCRdb table keeps only in-frame clones and is missing some. The table shows over a million clones, with about 98.5% occurring only once. Sequencing was carried out using naive CD4+ T cells sorted from blood. Indicated subset: CD45RA+ positively selected. The source is a man aged 30 to 45 in good health.

This clone was detected only once. The rearrangement links TRBV19 to TRBJ2-7, with 7 positions matching TRBD1. Germline CDR1 LNHDA, CDR2 SQIVND (reference sequence). Trimming cost V 8 bases and J 5 bases; bases outside gene matches: 18. This CDR3 comprises 16 residues. Here the CDR3 DNA reads TGTGCCAGTTCGACGAAAGACAGGGCCCCCGGGAACGAGCAGTACTTC. It is translated as CASSTKDRAPGNEQYF.

The V gene is TRBV2, the J gene TRBJ2-7; TRBD2 is a possible D gene (6 bases). V was clipped by 5 bases and J by 4 bases, with 24 bases between them. CDR3 length: 17 residues. Germline V CDR1 and CDR2: SNHLY, FYNNEI. The CDR3: CASSNYWRDGRKYEQYF. CDR3 in DNA: TGTGCCAGCAGTAATTACTGGCGGGACGGCCGGAAATACGAGCAGTACTTC.

J is TRBJ2-7 and V is TRBV11-2; 13 bases match TRBD2. Trimming cost V 6 bases and J 3 bases; bases outside gene matches: 5. There are 15 residues in the CDR3. Germline V lookup: CDR1 SGHAT, CDR2 FQNNGV. CDR3 nucleotide sequence: TGTGCCAGCAGACGAGGACTAGCGGGGGTCTACGAGCAGTACTTC. Its translation is CASRRGLAGVYEQYF.

The rearrangement joins TRBV14 to TRBJ2-7; no firm D call. CDR3 length: 11 amino acids. V lost 3 bases, J lost 2 bases, and 2 bases lay in between. CDR1 is SGHDN and CDR2 is FVKESK in the germline V gene. CDR3 DNA: TGTGCCAGCAGCCACACCTACGAGCAGTACTTC. It yields the protein CASSHTYEQYF.

V and J are TRBV7-9 and TRBJ1-2, with 10 bases lining up with TRBD1. V lost 4 bases, J lost 5 bases, and 7 bases stayed unmatched. Germline CDR1 and CDR2: SEHNR and FQNEAQ (reference sequence). This CDR3 has 15 residues. The CDR3 sequence: CASSSSGQGFYGYTF. The CDR3 DNA sequence: TGTGCCAGCAGCTCCTCGGGACAGGGGTTTTATGGCTACACCTTC.

This chain connects TRBV5-1 to TRBJ2-1; 7 nucleotides align to TRBD1. The CDR3 spans 15 residues. Germline values: CDR1 SGHRS, CDR2 YFSETQ. With 4 bases clipped from V and 8 bases from J, the junction kept 12 bases outside the gene matches. CDR3 nucleotide sequence: TGCGCCAGCAGCGTGACAGTAAGAGGGGGCGATGAGCAGTTCTTC. It yields the protein CASSVTVRGGDEQFF.

The chain carries TRBV27 and TRBJ2-6, with a tentative D call TRBD2 (5 bases). Trimming removed 1 base from V and 2 bases from J, with 9 bases in between. This CDR3 has 16 amino acids. CDR1 and CDR2 (germline): MNHEY, SMNVEV (reference sequence). The CDR3: CASSLYEGTGANVLTF. CDR3 nucleotides: TGTGCCAGCAGTTTATACGAGGGAACTGGGGCCAACGTCCTGACTTTC.

This clone came up a few times. The V and J genes are TRBV25-1 and TRBJ2-1; perhaps TRBD2 as D (6 bases). V lost 0 bases to trimming and J lost 4 bases, with 10 bases between them. Germline CDR1 reads MGHDK; CDR2 reads SYGVNS. The CDR3 extends over 15 amino acids. For the CDR3, the DNA is TGTGCCAGCAGTGAATATAGCGGACAATACAATGAGCAGTTCTTC. Translating gives CASSEYSGQYNEQFF.